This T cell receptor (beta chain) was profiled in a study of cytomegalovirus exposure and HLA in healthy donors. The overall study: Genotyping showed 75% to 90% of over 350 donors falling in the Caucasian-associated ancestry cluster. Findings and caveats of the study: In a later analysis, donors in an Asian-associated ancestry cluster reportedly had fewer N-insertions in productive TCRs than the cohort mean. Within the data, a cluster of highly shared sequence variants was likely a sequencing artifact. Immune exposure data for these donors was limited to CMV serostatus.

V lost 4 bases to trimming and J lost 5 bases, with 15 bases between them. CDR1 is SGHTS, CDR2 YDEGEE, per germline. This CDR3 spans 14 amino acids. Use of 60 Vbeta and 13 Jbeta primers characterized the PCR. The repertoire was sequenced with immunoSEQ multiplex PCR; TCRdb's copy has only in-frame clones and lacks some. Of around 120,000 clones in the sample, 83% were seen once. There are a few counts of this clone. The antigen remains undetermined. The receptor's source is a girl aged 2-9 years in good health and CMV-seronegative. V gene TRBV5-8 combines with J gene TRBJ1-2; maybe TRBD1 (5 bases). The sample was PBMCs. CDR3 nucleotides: TGTGCCAGCAGCCTAAGACGACAGCCTTATGGCTACACCTTC. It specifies CASSLRRQPYGYTF.